This T cell receptor beta chain was captured by sequencing in a study of PD-1 blockade in mismatch repair-deficient tumors (dated by TCRdb to about 2017). Looking at the study overall: Between late 2013 and late 2016, the trial enrolled 86 consecutive patients with approximately twelve mismatch repair-deficient cancer types, every one of whom had been previously treated and was progressing. Deep sequencing of TCR CDR3 regions was used to track tumor-associated T cell clones in peripheral blood of patients responding to PD-1 blockade. The investigation overall reported the following: After pembrolizumab, tumor-resident clones, which were often undetectable in blood before treatment, expanded rapidly and then contracted, generally ahead of radiologic responses.

For every enrolled patient, mismatch repair deficiency was confirmed by either polymerase chain reaction or immunohistochemistry. TCR sequencing was carried out for three patients who responded to pembrolizumab therapy. The phase II trial prospectively evaluated PD-1 blockade with pembrolizumab in advanced mismatch repair-deficient cancers, independent of tissue of origin. Peripheral blood T cell samples were gathered serially, both before PD-1 blockade started and at multiple time points afterward. The timing of each blood sample was reported as weeks after the first dose of pembrolizumab. The trim is 5 bases for V and 0 bases for J, with a gap of 16 bases between the germline ends. Reading from cysteine to phenylalanine, the CDR3 counts 17 amino acids. Only the CDR3 region is kept as DNA, spanning 51 bases read in frame from base 1. The germline V gene (reference sequence) provides CDR1 SEHNR and CDR2 FQNEAQ.

Of note for this clone: The antigen it binds to is not known. Within one base of it there is no much larger clone, and no base qualities were kept.

Library generation was performed with the immunoSEQ multiplex PCR assay. What TCRdb holds here is the immuneACCESS table cut down to in-frame rearrangements. Part of the clones is not present; checked against another copy, under half of the missing clones reflect an unresolved V gene, and the others are unexplained. The sample contains 120,000 or so clones, approximately 90% of them found a single time. The ten largest account for approximately 13% of the sample. Specimen: peripheral blood, collected 44 weeks after starting pembrolizumab. This chain joins TRBV7-9 to TRBJ1-4; there is no confident call for the D gene. This clonotype was obtained from an adult with mismatch repair-deficient cancer. The nucleotide sequence is given as TGTGCCAGCAGCCAGCAATTCCGCGGAGCAACTAATGAAAAACTGTTTTTT. It encodes CASSQQFRGATNEKLFF.